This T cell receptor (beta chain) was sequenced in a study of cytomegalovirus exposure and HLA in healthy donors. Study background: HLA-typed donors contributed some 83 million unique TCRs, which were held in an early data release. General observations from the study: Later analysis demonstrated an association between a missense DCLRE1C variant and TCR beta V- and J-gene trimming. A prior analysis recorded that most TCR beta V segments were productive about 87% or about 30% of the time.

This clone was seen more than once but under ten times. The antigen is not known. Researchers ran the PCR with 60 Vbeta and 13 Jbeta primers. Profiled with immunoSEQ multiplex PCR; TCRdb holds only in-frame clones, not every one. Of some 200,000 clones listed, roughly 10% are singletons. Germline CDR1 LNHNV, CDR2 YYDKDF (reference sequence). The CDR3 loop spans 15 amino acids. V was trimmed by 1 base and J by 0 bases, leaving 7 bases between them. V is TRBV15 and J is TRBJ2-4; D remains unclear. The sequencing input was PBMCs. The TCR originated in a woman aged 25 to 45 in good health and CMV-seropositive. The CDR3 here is CATSRVVLAKNIQYF. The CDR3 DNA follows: TGTGCCACCAGCAGAGTCGTCCTAGCCAAAAACATTCAGTACTTC. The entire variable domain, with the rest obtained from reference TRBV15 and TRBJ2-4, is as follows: DAMVIQNPRYQVTQFGKPVTLSCSQTLNHNVMYWYQQKSSQAPKLLFHYYDKDFNNEADTPDNFQSRRPNTSFCFLDIRSPGLGDTAMYLCATSRVVLAKNIQYFGAGTRLSVL.